The 32 T cell receptor delta chains below all came from one sample that was sequenced in a study of gammadelta T cells in human blood. TCRdb reanalyzed the RT-PCR reads using CATT. The table includes over a thousand delta-chain clones, approximately 28% detected once. The sample taken for sequencing was non-Vgamma9Vdelta2 gamma-delta T cells from fetal blood. The receptor source for this set is a human fetus.

This clone is judged large (0.1 to 1%). The chain links TRDV3 to TRDJ2; TRDD3 agrees at 13 bases. V shed 5 bases, J shed 0 bases, and the junction held 6 bases outside the gene matches. Per germline, CDR1 TVYSNPD and CDR2 GDNSRS (reference sequence). The CDR3 is 16 residues long. The CDR3 DNA reads TGTGCCACACTGGGGGATACGTACTCTTTGACAGCACAACTCTTCTTT. It translates to CATLGDTYSLTAQLFF.

By sample fraction, this clone is medium-sized. The gene calls are TRDV1 and TRDJ2; 7 bases map to TRDD3. CDR3 length equals 20 residues. Germline CDR1 reads TSWWSYY; CDR2 reads QGS. V gave up 4 bases and J gave up 8 bases; unmatched junction bases: 25. CDR3 in amino acids: CALGGPLPSSWWGTSAQLFF. DNA of the CDR3: TGTGCTCTTGGGGGTCCCCTCCCCTCCTCGTGGTGGGGGACCTCGGCACAACTCTTCTTT.

By share of the sample, this clone is large (0.1 to 1%). V is TRDV1 and J is TRDJ1, with 10 bases lining up with TRDD3. Germline V lookup: CDR1 TSWWSYY, CDR2 QGS. The CDR3 has 16 residues. J lost 0 bases, V lost 5 bases, and 6 bases had no gene match. Here the CDR3 DNA reads TGTGCTCTTGGGAAAGTTACTGGGGGATACACCGATAAACTCATCTTT. Its translation is CALGKVTGGYTDKLIF.

V and J are TRDV1 and TRDJ1; 8 bases match TRDD3. This CDR3 is 16 amino acids long. Trimming cost V 3 bases and J 8 bases; bases outside gene matches: 14. Germline CDR1 and CDR2: TSWWSYY and QGS. The CDR3 DNA sequence: TGTGCTCTTGGGGACTGGGGGACCGCCAGGAGAGAAAAACTCATCTTT. This translates into CALGDWGTARREKLIF.

Relative to its sample, this clone is medium-sized. J is TRDJ2 and V is TRDV2; 7 bases fit TRDD3. The germline V gene has CDR1 GEAIGNYY and CDR2 EKD. Germline trimming cut 3 bases from V and 0 bases from J; bases unmatched to any gene: 12. The CDR3 consists of 18 residues. The CDR3, as DNA: TGTGCCTGTGACCCGGTACGACTGGGGTATACTTTGACAGCACAACTCTTCTTT. Translated: CACDPVRLGYTLTAQLFF.

This clone ranks as large. The chain employs TRAV29/DV5 and TRDJ2; D might be TRDD3 (6 bases). The CDR3 extends over 18 amino acids. The germline V and J ends were trimmed by 0 bases and 0 bases, with 18 bases remaining between them. Looked up from germline, CDR1 is NSMFDY and CDR2 is ISSIKDK. This CDR3 reads CAASAKAGGDPLTAQLFF. In DNA form, the CDR3 reads TGTGCAGCAAGCGCGAAGGCCGGGGGGGACCCTTTGACAGCACAACTCTTCTTT.

This clone counts as large. The same CDR3 can be traced to other DNA sequences in this sample. V and J are TRDV1 and TRDJ2; TRDD3 agrees at 10 bases. CDR3 length: 22 residues. After removal of 2 bases from V and 3 bases from J, the junction contained 21 bases not matched to a gene. The germline V gene has CDR1 TSWWSYY and CDR2 QGS. CDR3 sequence: CALGERKVHQVLGDSLTAQLFF. In DNA, the CDR3 is TGTGCTCTTGGGGAAAGGAAGGTTCACCAGGTACTGGGGGATTCACTGACAGCACAACTCTTCTTT.

This clone counts as medium-sized. This chain uses TRDV1 with TRDJ1; TRDD3 matches at 7 bases. The trim removed 5 bases at V and 3 bases at J, leaving 24 bases unmatched. Germline V lookup: CDR1 TSWWSYY, CDR2 QGS. This CDR3 has 20 residues. CDR3 nucleotide sequence: TGTGCTCTTGGGCAACGGAAAGGGAGGCTGGGGGCTTCGGATCCCGATAAACTCATCTTT. Translating it yields CALGQRKGRLGASDPDKLIF.

This clone is large in the sample. The chain employs TRDV1 and TRDJ1; TRDD3 agrees at 9 bases. This CDR3 is 22 amino acids long. The trim removed 2 bases at V and 0 bases at J, leaving 22 bases unmatched. Per the germline V gene, CDR1 is TSWWSYY and CDR2 is QGS. CDR3 sequence (DNA): TGTGCTCTTGGGGAAGCGGTTACAGTCGGGCCTGGGGGATGCCAGTACACCGATAAACTCATCTTT. Translated, it gives CALGEAVTVGPGGCQYTDKLIF.

Relative to its sample, this clone is large. The chain joins TRAV29/DV5 to TRDJ3; 8 nucleotides agree with TRDD3. The CDR3 loop spans 18 amino acids. Trimming took 0 bases from V and 1 from J; bases not matched to a gene: 6. Germline V CDR1 and CDR2: NSMFDY, ISSIKDK. For the CDR3, the DNA is TGTGCAGCAAGCGCTGGGGGACCTTTATCCTGGGACACCCGACAGATGTTTTTC. Protein sequence: CAASAGGPLSWDTRQMFF.

This clone is classed as medium-sized. The chain links TRDV1 to TRDJ2; no clear D gene. This CDR3 has 22 amino acids. Trimming cost V 2 bases and J 0 bases, with 28 bases left between them. Germline V CDR1 and CDR2: TSWWSYY, QGS. In nucleotides, the CDR3 is TGTGCTCTTGGGGAAAGGAGTCCTCCGATAATAAGAACTCCGGCTTTGACAGCACAACTCTTCTTT. This gives the protein CALGERSPPIIRTPALTAQLFF.

As concerns this clone: With a much larger clone just one base away, this may be a read error. V and J are TRDV1 and TRDJ2, with 11 bases fitting TRDD3. The length of the CDR3 is 21 residues. V was pared by 4 bases and J by 12 bases, with 28 bases of the junction left unmatched. Per the germline V gene, CDR1 is TSWWSYY and CDR2 is QGS. CDR3 DNA: TGTGCTCTTGGGGGGCCTTTTCCCCCATGGGGGATACGGCGTTACACCGATAAACTCTTCTTT. Amino acid sequence: CALGGPFPPWGIRRYTDKLFF.

Judged by abundance, this clone is medium-sized. The rearrangement links TRDV1 to TRDJ1; 9 bases agree with TRDD3. The CDR3 contains 17 residues. Germline V gene sequence: CDR1 TSWWSYY, CDR2 QGS. Losses at the gene ends were 8 bases for V and 1 base for J; bases not matched to a gene: 14. The CDR3 sequence is CALLTSGGYGSTDKLIF. In DNA, the CDR3 is TGTGCTCTTCTCACAAGTGGGGGATATGGCAGCACCGATAAACTCATCTTT.

Concerning this clone: This clone may be a read error of a much larger clone one base away. The sample contains more than one DNA sequence encoding this CDR3. V usage is TRDV1 and J usage is TRDJ1, with D possibly TRDD3 on 6 matching bases. The CDR3 extends over 20 amino acids. Germline CDR1 TSWWSYY, CDR2 QGS. CDR3 coding DNA: TGTGCCCTTGGGGACGGCCCCCGCGGGAGGGGATTTCCTTACACCGATAAACTCATCTTT. It specifies CALGDGPRGRGFPYTDKLIF.

In regard to this clone: One base away lies a much larger clone, so this may be a sequencing read error. The sample carries other DNA sequences with the same CDR3. V usage is TRAV29/DV5 and J usage is TRDJ4; 13 bases align to TRDD3. The V gene's germline CDR1 is NSMFDY and CDR2 ISSIKDK. V was clipped by 2 bases and J by 8 bases; unmatched bases: 9. The CDR3 sequence is 14 residues long. CDR3 residues: CAASTGGYGGTLIF. The CDR3 DNA sequence: TGTGCAGCAAGTACTGGGGGATACGGAGGGACACTGATCTTT.

This clone is labeled as large (0.1 to 1%). The genes are TRDV1 and TRDJ2; possibly TRDD2 for D (5 bases). Germline values: CDR1 TSWWSYY, CDR2 QGS. The CDR3 length is 14 residues. V lost 4 bases to trimming and J lost 2 bases, with 8 bases between them. CDR3 coding DNA: TGTGCTCTTGGGGGCTCCTTCTTGACAGCACAACTCTTCTTT. It yields the protein CALGGSFLTAQLFF.

Comments on this clone: This clone may be a read error of a much larger clone one base away. The chain is built from TRAV29/DV5 and TRDJ3; TRDD3 matches at 9 bases. Germline V gene sequence: CDR1 NSMFDY, CDR2 ISSIKDK. The CDR3 is 19 residues long. CDR3 sequence: CAASALGDHPSWGTRQMFF. The DNA of the CDR3 is TGTGCAGCAAGCGCGCTGGGGGATCATCCCTCCTGGGGCACCCGACAGATGTTTTTC.

This clone is labeled medium-sized. The chain links TRDV2 to TRDJ3; D remains ambiguous. Germline CDR1 reads GEAIGNYY; CDR2 reads EKD. The CDR3 is 21 residues long. Trimming took 0 bases from V and 2 from J, leaving 22 bases between them. As DNA, the CDR3 is TGTGCCTGTGACACCGGCCGGGGCCTCTACTCAGGCCCCTGGGACACCCGACAGATGTTTTTC. This gives the protein CACDTGRGLYSGPWDTRQMFF.

About this clone: Just one base apart from a much larger clone, this may be a read error. Different DNA sequences within this sample yield the same CDR3. The V gene is TRDV3, the J gene TRDJ1; D is perhaps TRDD3 (6 bases). CDR1 and CDR2 (germline): TVYSNPD, GDNSRS (reference sequence). The V and J ends lost 1 base and 0 bases respectively, with 9 bases between them. The CDR3 loop spans 13 amino acids. The DNA of the CDR3 is TGTGCCTTTAATGGGGGGTACACCGATAAACTCATCTTT. Protein: CAFNGGYTDKLIF.

This clone is labeled large. Other DNA sequences of this sample code for an identical CDR3. The chain carries TRDV1 and TRDJ1; D possibly corresponds to TRDD2 (5 bases). The CDR3 is made up of 20 amino acids. Trimming stripped 1 base from V and 1 base from J, with 25 bases between. The germline V gene encodes CDR1 TSWWSYY and CDR2 QGS. The DNA of the CDR3 is TGTGCTCTTGGGGAACAGCGGCGGCTGACCTACGGTAGTTCCACCGATAAACTCATCTTT. Its translation is CALGEQRRLTYGSSTDKLIF.

Details on this clone: This clone may be a read error of a much larger clone one base away. V and J are TRDV2 and TRDJ1, with 7 bases identical to TRDD3. CDR3 size: 14 residues. CDR1 GEAIGNYY and CDR2 EKD come from the germline V gene. V lost 0 bases and J lost 1; bases outside the gene matches: 1. The CDR3 region is CACDTGGCTDKLIF. The CDR3 DNA reads TGTGCCTGTGACACCGGGGGATGCACCGATAAACTCATCTTT.

This clone is large (0.1 to 1%) within its sample. V and J are TRDV2 and TRDJ2; a possible D gene is TRDD3 (5 bases). This CDR3 region has 15 residues. V lost 0 bases and J lost 0, with 7 bases in between. Germline values: CDR1 GEAIGNYY, CDR2 EKD. CDR3 nucleotides: TGTGCCTGTGACACCTGGGGAGCTTTGACAGCACAACTCTTCTTT. Amino acids: CACDTWGALTAQLFF.

This clone is labeled large. V gene TRDV1 combines with J gene TRDJ2, with a weak D call TRDD3 (10 bases). This CDR3 spans 25 amino acids. Germline lookup yields CDR1 TSWWSYY and CDR2 QGS. The V end was cut by 4 bases, the J end by 1 base, with 40 bases between. The CDR3 sequence is CALGGWPSYDGGIRAIFLLTAQLFF. CDR3 DNA: TGTGCTCTTGGGGGCTGGCCTTCCTACGACGGGGGGATACGCGCCATTTTCCTTTTGACAGCACAACTCTTCTTT.

As to this clone: This could be a read error, since a much larger clone is one nucleotide away. The J gene is TRDJ3, the V gene TRDV1; D may be TRDD3 (5 bases). The germline gives CDR1 TSWWSYY, CDR2 QGS. The CDR3 is 22 amino acids. V was trimmed by 0 bases and J by 3 bases, leaving 24 bases between them. The CDR3 DNA follows: TGTGCTCTTGGGGAACTCCCTCCCTCCGGGGGTTCGGTCGTCTGGGACACCCGACAGATGTTTTTC. Protein: CALGELPPSGGSVVWDTRQMFF.

By sample share, this clone is large. The chain joins TRDV1 to TRDJ1; 11 bases are shared with TRDD3. Germline trimming cut 0 bases from V and 4 bases from J; bases unmatched to any gene: 13. The CDR3 has 19 residues. The germline gives CDR1 TSWWSYY, CDR2 QGS. CDR3 residues: CALGELKISHWGIIDKLIF. The CDR3 DNA reads as TGTGCTCTTGGGGAACTAAAAATAAGTCACTGGGGGATAATCGATAAACTCATCTTT.

By share, this clone ranks as large. This chain links TRDV2 with TRDJ1; 9 bases line up with TRDD3. V lost 0 bases to trimming and J lost 0 bases; unmatched junction nucleotides: 1. CDR1 and CDR2 from the germline V gene are GEAIGNYY and EKD. The length of the CDR3 is 15 residues. The DNA of the CDR3 is TGTGCCTGTGACACCGGGGATACGTACACCGATAAACTCATCTTT. Amino acids: CACDTGDTYTDKLIF.

On this clone: At one boundary the junction diverges from the germline segment, which might be a read error. The rearrangement uses TRDV1 and TRDJ1, with 11 bases aligning to TRDD3. In germline, CDR1 is TSWWSYY, CDR2 QGS. This CDR3 contains 21 residues. The CDR3 sequence is CALGDPLPFLQLGDNTDKLTF. As DNA, the CDR3 is TGTGCTCTTGGGGATCCTCTACCCTTCCTACAACTGGGGGATAACACCGATAAACTCACCTTT.

Remarks on this clone: A far larger clone is off by one base, so a read error is likely. This chain links TRAV23/DV6 with TRDJ2, with 9 bases identical to TRDD3. Germline assignment: CDR1 NTAFDY and CDR2 IRPDVSE (reference sequence). The CDR3 extends over 14 amino acids. CDR3 sequence (DNA): TGTGCTGTACTGGGGGACTCGTTGACAGCACAACTCTTCTTT. Protein product: CAVLGDSLTAQLFF.

Comment on this clone: A much more abundant neighbour one base away suggests this may be a read error. This chain joins TRDV3 and TRDJ1; D call uncertain. The CDR3 runs 14 residues. CDR1 and CDR2 from the germline V gene are TVYSNPD and GDNSRS (reference sequence). The V end was cut by 5 bases, the J end by 2 bases, with 18 bases between. CDR3 loop: CAASTVFLTDKLIF. In DNA, the CDR3 is TGTGCCGCCAGTACTGTCTTTCTGACCGATAAACTCATCTTT.

This clone is categorized as medium-sized. The chain joins TRDV3 to TRDJ2; 12 bases map to TRDD3. With V trimmed by 1 base and J by 1 base, 10 bases remained unmatched. There are 18 residues in the CDR3. CDR1 and CDR2 from the germline V gene are TVYSNPD and GDNSRS (reference sequence). The CDR3 nucleotides read TGTGCCTTTAACCGATTATCTGGGGGATACGGTTTGACAGCACAACTCTTCTTT. The encoded protein is CAFNRLSGGYGLTAQLFF.

As regards this clone: It may be a read error: a sequence one base away is much more abundant. The rearrangement uses TRDV1 and TRDJ1; TRDD3 aligns across 9 bases. Losses at the gene ends were 0 bases for V and 0 bases for J; bases not matched to a gene: 11. Germline lookup yields CDR1 TSWWSYY and CDR2 QGS. The CDR3 is made up of 19 amino acids. DNA of the CDR3: TGTGCTCTTGGGGAACTGGTGGGGGATAGCTCTCCGTACACCGATAAACTCATCTTT. It codes for CALGELVGDSSPYTDKLIF.

The V gene is TRDV1, the J gene TRDJ1; 7 nucleotides match TRDD2. The V gene's germline CDR1 is TSWWSYY and CDR2 QGS. J lost 0 bases, V lost 4 bases, and 8 bases had no gene match. CDR3 size: 16 residues. The DNA for the CDR3 is TGTGCTCTTGGGGGGCCTTCCTTCTGGTACACCGATAAACTCATCTTT. This encodes CALGGPSFWYTDKLIF.